The 5 T cell receptor beta chains below all came from one sample that was sequenced in a study of neurological immune-mediated disorders. TCRdb fed the 5' RACE reads into MiXCR, producing one record per CDR3 protein. The sample carries tens of thousands of distinct CDR3 sequences, roughly 3.9% recorded once. Sequenced: PBMCs. The receptors derive from a man aged 25 to 45 with multiple sclerosis.

A few counts support this clonotype. The CDR3 DNA reads as TGTGCCAGCAGCGCCCCCGGGACAGGTAACTTCTTC. Its protein is CASSAPGTGNFF. The chain has TRBV7-2 and TRBJ2-1, with 8 bases aligning to TRBD1. The V gene's germline CDR1 is SGHTA and CDR2 FQGNSA. The CDR3 length is 12 residues. V lost 5 bases, J lost 16 bases, and 10 bases stayed unmatched.

This clonotype was recorded many times. This rearrangement joins TRBV7-9 to TRBJ1-4, with D possibly being TRBD1 (5 bases). The CDR3 is made up of 15 amino acids. Germline assignment: CDR1 SEHNR and CDR2 FQNEAQ (reference sequence). Trimming removed 5 bases from V and 3 bases from J, with 13 bases in between. CDR3 coding DNA: TGTGCCAGCAGCCGCGGTGGGGGACCTAATGAAAAACTGTTTTTT. Its translation is CASSRGGGPNEKLFF.

In its sample, this clonotype was seen many times. The CDR3 sequence is CASSLRGAVTEAFF. The DNA of the CDR3 is TGTGCCAGCAGTTTAAGAGGGGCGGTGACTGAAGCTTTCTTT. The chain carries TRBV12-3 or TRBV12-4 and TRBJ1-1, with D perhaps TRBD1 (5 bases). The CDR3 contains 14 residues. V was trimmed by 2 bases and J by 5 bases, leaving 12 bases between them.

This clonotype was recorded at least ten times. This chain joins TRBV12-3 or TRBV12-4 and TRBJ2-3; weak D call: TRBD2 (5 bases). The CDR3 is made up of 13 amino acids. Trimming cost V 3 bases and J 6 bases, with 10 bases left between them. The CDR3 loop reads CASSLNRGDTQYF. CDR3 nucleotides: TGTGCCAGCAGTTTGAACCGGGGTGATACGCAGTATTTT.

In its sample, this clonotype was seen many times. The chain links TRBV10-2 to TRBJ1-1, with a tentative D call TRBD1 (6 bases). The length of the CDR3 is 15 residues. V lost 6 bases, J lost 5 bases, and 19 bases lay in between. Germline CDR1 reads WSHSY; CDR2 reads SAAADI. The CDR3 reads CASRTAGGRGTEAFF. DNA for the CDR3: TGCGCCAGCAGGACGGCCGGGGGGCGTGGGACTGAAGCTTTCTTT.